The following is a T cell receptor beta chain sequence with its context. The source of the sample is a study of blood T cell repertoires in COVID-19. Losses at the gene ends were 3 bases for V and 3 bases for J; bases not matched to a gene: 11. Germline CDR1 and CDR2: MNHEY and SVGEGT. This CDR3 spans 17 amino acids. The repertoire was sequenced with immunoSEQ multiplex PCR; TCRdb's copy has only in-frame clones and lacks some. The repertoire consists of 130,000 to 150,000 clones, with over 80% occurring once and the leading ten covering under 7%. The receptor's source is a woman in her 50s who had been exposed to COVID-19. The sequenced sample was PBMCs or T cells enriched from blood (not recorded which). V and J are TRBV6-2 or TRBV6-3 and TRBJ1-2, with 9 bases aligning to TRBD1. The chain's CDR3 is CASSYARTRDRDYGYTF. CDR3 DNA: TGTGCCAGCAGTTATGCCCGAACCCGGGACAGGGACTATGGCTACACCTTC.